These T cell receptor beta chains were read from a single sample in a study of human T cells and chemical hapten exposure. TCRdb ran MiXCR on the RACE reads and lists one entry per CDR3 protein. The sample has 110,000 to 150,000 distinct CDR3 sequences; approximately 12% are singletons. This specimen was whole blood, taken in connection with sensitization to the hapten diphenylcyclopropenone (DPC). The origin of the receptors is a woman in her fifties or sixties with alopecia areata. Some clones in this sample may be carry-over from other donors' samples. The CDR3 runs from the conserved cysteine through the conserved F or W. Each record gives: J gene, D gene, V gene, clone size, CDR3 DNA, CDR3 protein. A D gene is named only where the DNA matches it firmly. Size tells how often a clone was seen (once, few, many) or the class of an expanded clone, and some rows leave it out.

j_gene: TRBJ2-5
d_gene: NA
v_gene: TRBV5-1
abundance: NA
CDR3nt: TGCGCCAGCAGCTCGGGTTTTGAGACCCAGTACTTC
CDR3aa: CASSSGFETQYF

j_gene: TRBJ1-1
d_gene: TRBD1
v_gene: TRBV9
abundance: NA
CDR3nt: TGTGCCAGCGCCCCCGAGACAGGGGTTGAAGCTTTCTTT
CDR3aa: CASAPETGVEAFF

j_gene: TRBJ2-3
d_gene: NA
v_gene: TRBV18
abundance: NA
CDR3nt: TGTGCCAGCTCACCAAGGGACATTTCTAGCACAGATACGCAGTATTTT
CDR3aa: CASSPRDISSTDTQYF

j_gene: TRBJ2-1
d_gene: NA
v_gene: TRBV4-3
abundance: many
CDR3nt: TGCGCCAGCAGCCAAGATCGGTCAGGGGTCGATGAGCAGTTCTTC
CDR3aa: CASSQDRSGVDEQFF

j_gene: TRBJ1-5
d_gene: TRBD1
v_gene: TRBV7-3
abundance: few
CDR3nt: TGTGCCAGCAGCCCCTACTCGGGACAGGGAGATCAGCCCCAGCATTTT
CDR3aa: CASSPYSGQGDQPQHF

j_gene: TRBJ1-6
d_gene: NA
v_gene: TRBV6-6
abundance: many
CDR3nt: TGTGCCAGCAGTTACGTAGGGGATTCACCCCTCCACTTT
CDR3aa: CASSYVGDSPLHF

j_gene: TRBJ2-1
d_gene: NA
v_gene: TRBV6-4
abundance: many
CDR3nt: TGTGCCATCAACGCCCCTCCGTTCTTC
CDR3aa: CAINAPPFF

j_gene: TRBJ2-3
d_gene: NA
v_gene: TRBV4-3
abundance: once
CDR3nt: TGCGCCAGCAGCCAAGATGCAGCAGGGGCCAAGGGAGATACGCAGTATTTT
CDR3aa: CASSQDAAGAKGDTQYF

j_gene: TRBJ2-1
d_gene: TRBD2
v_gene: TRBV20-1
abundance: NA
CDR3nt: TGCAGTGCTAGAGACCTGGTTTGGCGGGAGAAATACAATGAGCAGTTCTTC
CDR3aa: CSARDLVWREKYNEQFF

j_gene: TRBJ2-7
d_gene: NA
v_gene: TRBV3-1
abundance: few
CDR3nt: TGTGCCAGCAGCCAAGATGTTGGGACCCCGTTGGAGCAGTACTTC
CDR3aa: CASSQDVGTPLEQYF

j_gene: TRBJ1-1
d_gene: NA
v_gene: TRBV4-2
abundance: NA
CDR3nt: TGTGCCAGCAGCCAACGGGGCGTCGGCACTGAAGCTTTCTTT
CDR3aa: CASSQRGVGTEAFF

j_gene: TRBJ1-1
d_gene: TRBD1
v_gene: TRBV28
abundance: few
CDR3nt: TGTGCCAGCACCGCCCACAGGGGGGGCACTGAAGCTTTCTTT
CDR3aa: CASTAHRGGTEAFF

j_gene: TRBJ1-2
d_gene: TRBD1
v_gene: TRBV7-2
abundance: NA
CDR3nt: TGTGCCAGCAGTCTGACAGGGGGCAATGGCTACACCTTC
CDR3aa: CASSLTGGNGYTF

j_gene: TRBJ1-1
d_gene: NA
v_gene: TRBV28
abundance: NA
CDR3nt: TGTGCCAGCAGTCTCTCGATAGCTGGAACTGAAGCTTTCTTT
CDR3aa: CASSLSIAGTEAFF

j_gene: TRBJ2-4
d_gene: NA
v_gene: TRBV6-2/TRBV6-3
abundance: many
CDR3nt: TGTGCCAGCACTGGCCTGAGGAACATTCAGTACTTC
CDR3aa: CASTGLRNIQYF

j_gene: TRBJ2-4
d_gene: NA
v_gene: TRBV11-2
abundance: NA
CDR3nt: TGTGCCAGCAGCTTGCGGGACACGCTGTCCAAAAACATTCAGTACTTC
CDR3aa: CASSLRDTLSKNIQYF

j_gene: TRBJ2-2
d_gene: TRBD1
v_gene: TRBV29-1
abundance: NA
CDR3nt: TGCAGCGTTGGGACAGGGGCGACCGGGGAGCTGTTTTTT
CDR3aa: CSVGTGATGELFF

j_gene: TRBJ2-3
d_gene: TRBD2
v_gene: TRBV11-3
abundance: many
CDR3nt: TGTGCCAGCACCCCCCTCTTGGGAGGGGGACTAGCGGGCTCCACAGATACGCAGTATTTT
CDR3aa: CASTPLLGGGLAGSTDTQYF

j_gene: TRBJ2-3
d_gene: TRBD2
v_gene: TRBV6-6
abundance: few
CDR3nt: TGTGCCAGCAGTTCCTATCCGGGGACTAGCGGGAGTCCCGCAGATACGCAGTATTTT
CDR3aa: CASSSYPGTSGSPADTQYF

j_gene: TRBJ2-3
d_gene: TRBD2
v_gene: TRBV2
abundance: many
CDR3nt: TGTGCCAGCAGTGTACAGCGACTAGCTGAGGATACGCAGTATTTT
CDR3aa: CASSVQRLAEDTQYF

j_gene: TRBJ1-6
d_gene: NA
v_gene: TRBV10-3
abundance: NA
CDR3nt: TGTGCCATCAGCCCCGGTAATTCACCCCTCCACTTT
CDR3aa: CAISPGNSPLHF

j_gene: TRBJ1-2
d_gene: NA
v_gene: TRBV5-1
abundance: few
CDR3nt: TGCGCCAGCAGCTTGGCCAGGTCCCTGGAGGGCTATGGCTACACCTTC
CDR3aa: CASSLARSLEGYGYTF

j_gene: TRBJ2-5
d_gene: TRBD1
v_gene: TRBV18
abundance: many
CDR3nt: TGTGCCAGCTCACCTTCCAGGGGGAGAAGTGGGGACCAAGAGACCCAGTACTTC
CDR3aa: CASSPSRGRSGDQETQYF

j_gene: TRBJ2-4
d_gene: NA
v_gene: TRBV9
abundance: few
CDR3nt: TGTGCCAGCAGCAATAGGGTCCCGGACACCCAGTACTTC
CDR3aa: CASSNRVPDTQYF

j_gene: TRBJ1-2
d_gene: NA
v_gene: TRBV5-8
abundance: NA
CDR3nt: TGTGCCAGCAGCTTGGTCAGGAAGAGGGGCTACACCTTC
CDR3aa: CASSLVRKRGYTF

j_gene: TRBJ2-1
d_gene: NA
v_gene: TRBV7-6
abundance: few
CDR3nt: TGTGCCAGCAGCTCGTTGGGGGGCCTCCACAATGAGCAGTTCTTC
CDR3aa: CASSSLGGLHNEQFF

j_gene: TRBJ1-1
d_gene: TRBD1
v_gene: TRBV5-1
abundance: NA
CDR3nt: TGCGCCAGCAGCTTGGCCGGACAGGGGAGGGGCACTGAAGCTTTCTTT
CDR3aa: CASSLAGQGRGTEAFF

j_gene: TRBJ2-1
d_gene: NA
v_gene: TRBV29-1
abundance: few
CDR3nt: TGCAGCGGTACCCGGTCGTCCTACAATGAGCAGTTCTTC
CDR3aa: CSGTRSSYNEQFF

j_gene: TRBJ2-2
d_gene: TRBD2
v_gene: TRBV4-2
abundance: few
CDR3nt: TGTGCCAGCAGCCGAACTAGCGGGTACACCGGGGAGCTGTTTTTT
CDR3aa: CASSRTSGYTGELFF

j_gene: TRBJ2-7
d_gene: NA
v_gene: TRBV20-1
abundance: many
CDR3nt: TGCAGTGCTATAAGGGACGAGCAGTACTTC
CDR3aa: CSAIRDEQYF

j_gene: TRBJ1-5
d_gene: NA
v_gene: TRBV6-2/TRBV6-3
abundance: NA
CDR3nt: TGTGCCAGCAGTTACTTTCGGCAGGGCGGAGGCAATCAGCCCCAGCATTTT
CDR3aa: CASSYFRQGGGNQPQHF

j_gene: TRBJ2-1
d_gene: NA
v_gene: TRBV4-3
abundance: few
CDR3nt: TGCGCCAGCAGCCAAGATTGGGGGAGTTCGTCCCATGAGCAGTTCTTC
CDR3aa: CASSQDWGSSSHEQFF

j_gene: TRBJ2-2
d_gene: NA
v_gene: TRBV5-1
abundance: few
CDR3nt: TGCGCCAGCACCGCCCGGGCGGGACTGAACACCGGGGAGCTGTTTTTT
CDR3aa: CASTARAGLNTGELFF

j_gene: TRBJ1-1
d_gene: NA
v_gene: TRBV29-1
abundance: many
CDR3nt: TGCAGCGTTGGGGGGCAAACGAACACTGAAGCTTTCTTT
CDR3aa: CSVGGQTNTEAFF

j_gene: TRBJ1-2
d_gene: NA
v_gene: TRBV7-9
abundance: many
CDR3nt: TGTGCCAGCAGCTTAGCAGGCAGGGGCACCGGCTACACCTTC
CDR3aa: CASSLAGRGTGYTF

j_gene: TRBJ2-4
d_gene: TRBD1
v_gene: TRBV28
abundance: few
CDR3nt: TGTGCCAGCAGTTTGTCCGGACAGGCGAACATTCAGTACTTC
CDR3aa: CASSLSGQANIQYF

j_gene: TRBJ2-3
d_gene: NA
v_gene: TRBV5-1
abundance: many
CDR3nt: TGCGCCAGCAGCTTGGATACAGATACGCAGTATTTT
CDR3aa: CASSLDTDTQYF

j_gene: TRBJ1-1
d_gene: NA
v_gene: TRBV5-1
abundance: many
CDR3nt: TGCGCCAGCAGCTTGGGGCTCAGGGGGAACACTGAAGCTTTCTTT
CDR3aa: CASSLGLRGNTEAFF

j_gene: TRBJ1-1
d_gene: NA
v_gene: TRBV29-1
abundance: NA
CDR3nt: TGCAGCGGGGAGAACACTGAAGCTTTCTTT
CDR3aa: CSGENTEAFF

j_gene: TRBJ2-7
d_gene: TRBD2
v_gene: TRBV6-2/TRBV6-3
abundance: few
CDR3nt: TGTGCCGGAGGGAGGGCGGGTCGCTACGAGCAGTACTTC
CDR3aa: CAGGRAGRYEQYF

j_gene: TRBJ2-1
d_gene: TRBD2
v_gene: TRBV29-1
abundance: many
CDR3nt: TGCAGCGTTGCAGGACGGCGGGAGGGGAGCTACAATGAGCAGTTCTTC
CDR3aa: CSVAGRREGSYNEQFF

j_gene: TRBJ1-5
d_gene: NA
v_gene: TRBV6-2/TRBV6-3
abundance: NA
CDR3nt: TGTGCCAGCAGTACAGCCGGGACGGTTCATCAGCCCCAGCATTTT
CDR3aa: CASSTAGTVHQPQHF

j_gene: TRBJ2-3
d_gene: NA
v_gene: TRBV20-1
abundance: NA
CDR3nt: TGCAGTGCTAAGGCTAGCGGCACAGATACGCAGTATTTT
CDR3aa: CSAKASGTDTQYF

j_gene: TRBJ2-7
d_gene: TRBD1
v_gene: TRBV6-5
abundance: few
CDR3nt: TGTGCCAGCAGGCCGGGACAGGGCTACGAGCAGTACTTC
CDR3aa: CASRPGQGYEQYF

j_gene: TRBJ1-1
d_gene: NA
v_gene: TRBV18
abundance: many
CDR3nt: TGTGCCAGCTCACGCAACAGGGCCACTGAAGCTTTCTTT
CDR3aa: CASSRNRATEAFF

j_gene: TRBJ2-3
d_gene: TRBD1
v_gene: TRBV29-1
abundance: many
CDR3nt: TGCAGCGTTGAAGGGGGACAGGGAAGGGATACGCAGTATTTT
CDR3aa: CSVEGGQGRDTQYF

j_gene: TRBJ2-2
d_gene: NA
v_gene: TRBV12-3/TRBV12-4
abundance: few
CDR3nt: TGTGCCAGCAGTTTCCGTCTTACTGGCACCGGGGAGCTGTTTTTT
CDR3aa: CASSFRLTGTGELFF

j_gene: TRBJ2-1
d_gene: TRBD2
v_gene: TRBV7-6
abundance: many
CDR3nt: TGTGCCAGCAGCTTAATGAGCGGGACGGGCTCCTACAATGAGCAGTTCTTC
CDR3aa: CASSLMSGTGSYNEQFF

j_gene: TRBJ2-7
d_gene: TRBD2
v_gene: TRBV7-2
abundance: NA
CDR3nt: TGTGCCAGCAGCTTAGGTCCCAGGGGACTAGCGGTCTCCTACGAGCAGTACTTC
CDR3aa: CASSLGPRGLAVSYEQYF

j_gene: TRBJ2-2
d_gene: NA
v_gene: TRBV6-2/TRBV6-3
abundance: NA
CDR3nt: TGTGCCAGCAGTTACGATACTACCGACACCGGGGAGCTGTTTTTT
CDR3aa: CASSYDTTDTGELFF